These 5 T cell receptor beta chains share one sample of origin, sequenced in a study of neurological immune-mediated disorders. TCRdb re-called the 5' RACE reads through MiXCR, storing one row per CDR3 protein. This table has around 76,000 distinct CDR3 sequences, approximately 10% appearing once. Time point meaning: longitudinal time-point 1 (baseline). The source material was PBMCs. These receptors all stem from a man between 25 and 39 years old in good health.

This clonotype was counted ten times or more. The chain carries TRBV29-1 and TRBJ2-5; D call uncertain. V was cut by 3 bases and J by 5 bases, with 10 bases left in between. CDR1 and CDR2 (germline): SQVTM, ANQGSEA. CDR3 length: 12 residues. CDR3: CSVDSDGETQYF. The CDR3, as DNA: TGCAGCGTTGATAGTGATGGGGAGACCCAGTACTTC.

This clonotype was recorded many times. The CDR3 loop reads CASSSSGGNEQFF. The CDR3 DNA sequence: TGTGCCAGCAGCTCGTCAGGGGGCAATGAGCAGTTCTTC. V usage is TRBV7-2 and J usage is TRBJ2-1, with 7 bases matching TRBD1. Germline CDR1 reads SGHTA; CDR2 reads FQGNSA. Trimming at V came to 4 bases and at J to 6 bases, leaving 3 bases not matched to a gene. CDR3 length: 13 residues. Based on the CDR3 plus reference TRBV7-2 and TRBJ2-1, the full variable domain is GAGVSQSPSNKVTEKGKDVELRCDPISGHTALYWYRQSLGQGLEFLIYFQGNSAPDKSGLPSDRFSAERTGGSVSTLTIQRTQQEDSAVYLCASSSSGGNEQFFGPGTRLTVL.

This chain links TRBV27 with TRBJ1-5; D not resolved. CDR1 and CDR2 (germline): MNHEY, SMNVEV (reference sequence). V was shortened by 3 bases and J by 4 bases, with 10 bases between the two germline ends. The CDR3 runs to 14 residues. Here the CDR3 reads CASSFRGVNQPQHF. Written as DNA, the CDR3 is TGTGCCAGCAGTTTCCGGGGTGTAAATCAGCCCCAGCATTTT.

The chain is built from TRBV6-5 and TRBJ2-1, with D unclear. From germline, CDR1 is MNHEY and CDR2 SVGAGI. Between the trimmed V and J ends, which lost 4 bases and 9 bases, there was a span of 13 bases. The CDR3 is 13 amino acids. The CDR3 nucleotides read TGTGCCAGCAGTTTCACACCGTCGGGTGAGCAGTTCTTC. It is translated as CASSFTPSGEQFF.

This clonotype turned up a few times. The rearrangement joins TRBV28 to TRBJ1-1; possible D gene TRBD1, 5 bases. V was shortened by 3 bases and J by 7 bases, with 6 bases between the two germline ends. Germline CDR1 reads MDHEN; CDR2 reads SYDVKM. This CDR3 comprises 11 residues. This CDR3 is CASSFDSEAFF. DNA for the CDR3: TGTGCCAGCAGTTTCGACAGTGAAGCTTTCTTT.